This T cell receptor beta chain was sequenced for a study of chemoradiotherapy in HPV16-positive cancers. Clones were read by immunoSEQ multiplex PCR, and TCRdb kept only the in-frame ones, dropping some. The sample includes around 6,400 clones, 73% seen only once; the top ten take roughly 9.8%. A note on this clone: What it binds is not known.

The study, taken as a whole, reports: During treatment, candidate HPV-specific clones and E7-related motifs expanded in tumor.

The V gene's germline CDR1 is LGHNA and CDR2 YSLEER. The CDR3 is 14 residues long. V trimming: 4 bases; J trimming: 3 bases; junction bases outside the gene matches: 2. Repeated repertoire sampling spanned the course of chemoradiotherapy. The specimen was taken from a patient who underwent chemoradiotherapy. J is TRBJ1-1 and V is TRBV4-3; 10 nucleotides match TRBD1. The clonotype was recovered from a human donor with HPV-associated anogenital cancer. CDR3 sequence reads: CASSRQGAYTEAFF. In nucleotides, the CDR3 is TGCGCCAGCAGCCGACAGGGGGCCTACACTGAAGCTTTCTTT.